This T cell receptor (beta chain) was identified during a study of cytomegalovirus exposure and HLA in healthy donors. Primers: 60 Vbeta forward and 13 Jbeta reverse. Repertoires were generated with immunoSEQ multiplex PCR, while TCRdb's copy carries only in-frame clones and drops some. The sample includes about 77,000 clones, 70% to 80% of them seen just once. The CDR3 is 14 residues long. Germline CDR1 is WSHSY and CDR2 is SAAADI. Trimming removed 2 bases at V and 6 bases at J, with 13 bases between. Only one count was recorded for this clone. Sequencing was carried out using PBMCs. This clonotype was sampled from a man aged 40-50 years in good health and CMV-seronegative. This chain uses TRBV10-2 with TRBJ1-2; D call uncertain. The CDR3 sequence is CASSERRGEDGYTF. DNA for the CDR3: TGCGCCAGCAGTGAGAGGAGAGGTGAAGATGGCTACACCTTC.